The 18 T cell receptor beta chains below come from one sample, sequenced in a study of shared clonotypes between healthy human individuals (dated by TCRdb to 2018 to 2021). Receptors were amplified or captured by the immunoSEQ multiplex PCR assay. TCRdb carries this immuneACCESS record with in-frame sequences only. Its versions omit some clonotypes, under half of them owing to an unresolved V gene in the studies checked, with the rest unexplained. This sample comprises fewer than 1.6 million clones, approximately 98.5% of them detected only once. The biggest ten clones account for approximately 0.4% of the sample. What was sequenced was naive CD4+ T cells sorted from blood. The label giving this sample's cell subset or site can be read as: CD45RA+ positively selected. The receptors were gathered from a man aged 30 to 45 in good health.

Concerning this clone: Other DNA sequences from this sample encode an identical CDR3 as well. V is TRBV20-1 and J is TRBJ2-5, with D unresolved. V lost 6 bases, J lost 4 bases, and 6 bases lay in between. CDR1 DFQATT and CDR2 SNEGSKA come from the germline V gene (reference sequence). There are 10 residues in the CDR3. Written as DNA, the CDR3 is TGCAGTGCCCGCCTAGAGACCCAGTACTTC. It is translated as CSARLETQYF.

In its sample, this clone was seen once. Additional DNA sequences in this sample encode the identical CDR3. V gene TRBV5-5 combines with J gene TRBJ2-5, with D tentatively TRBD1 (6 bases). The CDR3 contains 14 residues. Looked up from germline, CDR1 is SGHKS and CDR2 is YYEKEE (reference sequence). V lost 0 bases to trimming and J lost 4 bases, with 10 bases between them. The CDR3 reads CASSLGGQGETQYF. As DNA, the CDR3 is TGTGCCAGCAGCTTGGGGGGGCAGGGAGAGACCCAGTACTTC.

The rearrangement joins TRBV9 to TRBJ2-3; TRBD2 might be the D (5 bases). Germline-derived CDR1 and CDR2 are SGDLS and YYNGEE. V gave up 4 bases and J gave up 0 bases, with 9 bases separating them. This CDR3 has 14 residues. The DNA for the CDR3 is TGTGCCAGCAGCCCGGGAAGAAGCACAGATACGCAGTATTTT. Its translation is CASSPGRSTDTQYF.

The chain employs TRBV9 and TRBJ1-1; D is perhaps TRBD1 (6 bases). Trimming cost V 4 bases and J 6 bases, with 13 bases left between them. From germline, CDR1 is SGDLS and CDR2 YYNGEE. The CDR3 totals 13 residues. The CDR3 DNA is TGTGCCAGCAGCAACACAGGGTTTCCTGAAGCTTTCTTT. Protein product: CASSNTGFPEAFF.

This chain uses TRBV5-1 with TRBJ2-7; 13 nucleotides line up with TRBD2. The CDR3 spans 17 residues. Germline V lookup: CDR1 SGHRS, CDR2 YFSETQ. J was trimmed by 0 bases and V by 3 bases; bases with no gene match: 6. The CDR3 DNA is TGCGCCAGCAGCTCCAGATGGACTAGCGGGAGCTCCTACGAGCAGTACTTC. It is translated as CASSSRWTSGSSYEQYF. The variable domain in full, with the rest retrieved from reference TRBV5-1 and TRBJ2-7, is KAGVTQTPRYLIKTRGQQVTLSCSPISGHRSVSWYQQTPGQGLQFLFEYFSETQRNKGNFPGRFSGRQFSNSRSEMNVSTLELGDSALYLCASSSRWTSGSSYEQYFGPGTRLTVT.

The V gene is TRBV25-1, the J gene TRBJ2-7; 9 nucleotides agree with TRBD1. This CDR3 spans 15 amino acids. CDR1 MGHDK and CDR2 SYGVNS come from the germline V gene. Germline trimming cut 4 bases from V and 2 bases from J; bases unmatched to any gene: 6. The CDR3 DNA reads TGTGCCAGCAGTGTTTACAGGGGGCTCACCTACGAGCAGTACTTC. Encoded protein: CASSVYRGLTYEQYF.

DNA for the CDR3: TGCGCCAGCAGTCGTATAGCGGGAGTCCCAGGGACAGATACGCAGTATTTT. Translating it yields CASSRIAGVPGTDTQYF. The chain combines TRBV10-1 with TRBJ2-3; 9 nucleotides align to TRBD2. This CDR3 is 17 amino acids long. Looked up from germline, CDR1 is WNHNN and CDR2 is SYGVQD (reference sequence). V lost 5 bases to trimming and J lost 3 bases; unmatched junction nucleotides: 12.

The rearrangement joins TRBV18 to TRBJ2-7; possible D gene TRBD1, 6 bases. This CDR3 region has 14 residues. The V gene lost 6 bases and the J gene lost 2 bases, with 14 bases spanning the gap. Germline assignment: CDR1 KGHSH and CDR2 LQKENI. This CDR3 is CASSRSQGTYEQYF. The CDR3 DNA reads TGTGCCAGCTCTCGATCACAGGGAACCTACGAGCAGTACTTC.

The chain combines TRBV30 with TRBJ2-2; D possibly corresponds to TRBD1 (6 bases). The germline V and J ends were trimmed by 4 bases and 1 base, with 16 bases remaining between them. This CDR3 is 16 amino acids long. Germline lookup yields CDR1 GTSNPN and CDR2 SVGIG (reference sequence). CDR3 residues: CAWKVDEQGNTGELFF. DNA for the CDR3: TGTGCCTGGAAGGTGGATGAACAGGGGAACACCGGGGAGCTGTTTTTT.

The chain has TRBV28 and TRBJ2-5, with 10 bases that match TRBD1. Trimming removed 2 bases from V and 4 bases from J; junction bases left unmatched: 13. CDR3 size: 18 residues. Germline CDR1 and CDR2: MDHEN and SYDVKM. The CDR3 region has the DNA TGTGCCAGCAGTTTAGACCGGAGACAGGGGGCTTGGGTAGAGACCCAGTACTTC. Encoded protein: CASSLDRRQGAWVETQYF.

J is TRBJ1-2 and V is TRBV28; the D is unclear. The CDR3 extends over 13 amino acids. Germline V gene sequence: CDR1 MDHEN, CDR2 SYDVKM. V dropped 9 bases and J dropped 8 bases, with 19 bases sitting between them. The CDR3 sequence is CASHQAPILGYTF. The CDR3 DNA reads TGTGCCAGTCACCAGGCACCGATTTTAGGCTACACCTTC.

The J gene is TRBJ2-7, the V gene TRBV28; a possible D gene is TRBD2 (5 bases). The CDR3 length is 13 residues. Trimming removed 6 bases at V and 1 base at J, with 10 bases between. The germline V gene has CDR1 MDHEN and CDR2 SYDVKM. Written as DNA, the CDR3 is TGTGCCAGCAGCCGACTACCTTCCTACGAGCAGTACTTC. It specifies CASSRLPSYEQYF.

The CDR3 DNA reads as TGTGCCAGCAGTTTATTATACCGAGGTCAGCCCCAGCATTTT. Its protein product is CASSLLYRGQPQHF. The chain is built from TRBV28 and TRBJ1-5; D call uncertain. The CDR3 totals 14 residues. V lost 1 base, J lost 6 bases, and 10 bases lay in between. Germline V gene sequence: CDR1 MDHEN, CDR2 SYDVKM.

With respect to this clone: The same CDR3 can be traced to other DNA sequences in this sample. This chain uses TRBV14 with TRBJ2-2; possible D gene TRBD1, 5 bases. Germline CDR1 reads SGHDN; CDR2 reads FVKESK. The ends were cut back, 1 base at V and 1 base at J, with 7 bases in the middle. The CDR3 extends over 15 amino acids. The chain's CDR3 is CASSQVTGNTGELFF. The CDR3 region has the DNA TGTGCCAGCAGCCAAGTCACAGGGAACACCGGGGAGCTGTTTTTT.

This sequence joins TRBV5-4 and TRBJ2-5; D not resolved. Trimming took 1 base from V and 4 from J, leaving 8 bases between them. The CDR3 contains 13 residues. CDR1 and CDR2 (germline): SGHNT, YYREEE (reference sequence). In nucleotides, the CDR3 is TGTGCCAGCAGCTTGTGGCGGAGAGAGACCCAGTACTTC. Translation: CASSLWRRETQYF.

V is TRBV5-4 and J is TRBJ2-1; 11 bases agree with TRBD2. The CDR3 covers 15 residues. The trim removed 7 bases at V and 5 bases at J, leaving 8 bases unmatched. Germline CDR1 is SGHNT and CDR2 is YYREEE (reference sequence). CDR3 sequence: CASWGPGLADNEQFF. CDR3 sequence (DNA): TGTGCCAGCTGGGGACCGGGACTAGCGGACAATGAGCAGTTCTTC.

The V and J genes are TRBV6-5 and TRBJ1-2; TRBD1 matches at 7 bases. The CDR3 runs 13 residues. The junction had 4 bases not matched to a gene; V was cut back by 8 bases and J by 1 base. CDR1 and CDR2 (germline): MNHEY, SVGAGI. This chain's CDR3 is CASRYRGNYGYTF. CDR3 sequence (DNA): TGTGCCAGCCGCTACAGGGGTAACTATGGCTACACCTTC.

The chain uses TRBV6-1 and TRBJ1-5; 7 bases line up with TRBD1. Germline V lookup: CDR1 MNHNS, CDR2 SASEGT. The ends lost 6 bases at V and 2 bases at J; junction bases unmatched: 4. This CDR3 spans 14 amino acids. This chain's CDR3 is CASRQGKGNQPQHF. CDR3 in DNA: TGTGCCAGCAGACAGGGGAAGGGCAATCAGCCCCAGCATTTT.